A selection of T cell receptor beta chains follows, all from one sample in a study of T cell responses to AZD1222 COVID-19 vaccine. Assay: immunoSEQ multiplex PCR; the TCRdb copy retains only in-frame clones and omits some. The sample has 100,000 to 150,000 clones, under 95% seen once; the top ten hold about 1.1%. This specimen consisted of peripheral blood, obtained 28 days after the second AZD1222 dose. These receptor sequences come from an adult who received the AZD1222 COVID-19 vaccine. The CDR3 runs from the conserved cysteine through the conserved F or W. D genes are given only for firm matches. Not every row has a clone size; where given, it reads once, few, many or a size class.

>TRBD1|.|TRBJ1-5|TRBV10-3
TGTGCCATCAGTGAGCGGCGGACAGGGGAATACCAGCCCCAGCATTTT
CAISERRTGEYQPQHF
>.|.|TRBJ2-2|TRBV4-1
TGCGCCAGCAAACTGGGAGGAGCGGACACCGGGGAGCTGTTTTTT
CASKLGGADTGELFF
>TRBD1|.|TRBJ2-2|TRBV5-1
TGCGCCAGCAGCTCGGAGACAGGGGGCTCCGGGGAGCTGTTTTTT
CASSSETGGSGELFF
>.|.|TRBJ2-3|TRBV6-5
TGTGCCAGCAGTAACCCGACCAGAGATACGCAGTATTTT
CASSNPTRDTQYF
>TRBD2|.|TRBJ2-1|TRBV29-1
TGCAGCGTTTCGACTAGCGGGACCAATGAGCAGTTCTTC
CSVSTSGTNEQFF
>TRBD2|.|TRBJ2-1|TRBV13
TGTGCCAGCAGCTTACGTGGCCGACTAGCGGGGCTGGGTCGGCAGTTCTTC
CASSLRGRLAGLGRQFF
>TRBD1|.|TRBJ2-1|TRBV5-5
TGTGCCAGCAGCCCGGGGACAGCCGGCGTGGATGAGCAGTTCTTC
CASSPGTAGVDEQFF
>.|.|TRBJ1-1|TRBV18
TGTGCCAGCTCACCGACGACGCTCGACACTGAAGCTTTCTTT
CASSPTTLDTEAFF
>.|.|TRBJ2-3|TRBV6-1
TGTGCCAGCAGTGACAGAATTGCGGATACGCAGTATTTT
CASSDRIADTQYF
>.|.|TRBJ2-1|TRBV7-3
TGTGCCAGCAGCTTAGGGGTTACGGCGGATGAGCAGTTCTTC
CASSLGVTADEQFF
>.|.|TRBJ1-5|TRBV3-1/TRBV3-2
TGTGCCAGCAGCCAAGCGCCGGGCGTCGGGAAACCCCAGCATTTT
CASSQAPGVGKPQHF
>.|.|TRBJ2-7|TRBV5-1
TGCGCCAGCAGCTTGGGGACCGGGGAGGAGCAGTACTTC
CASSLGTGEEQYF
>.|.|TRBJ1-2|TRBV3-1/TRBV3-2
TGTGCCAGCAGCCAAGATTCTGAGGGTTTGGGCTATGGCTACACCTTC
CASSQDSEGLGYGYTF
>TRBD2|.|TRBJ2-3|TRBV7-9
TGTGCCAGCAGCGAATATGGGAGCGGGAGAGGGAATACGCAGTATTTT
CASSEYGSGRGNTQYF
>.|.|TRBJ2-1|TRBV19
TGTGCCAGTAGTATAGGTGTCGGGGGAGCCAATGAGCAGTTCTTC
CASSIGVGGANEQFF
>.|.|TRBJ2-5|TRBV3-1/TRBV3-2
TGTGCCAGCGAACAGGGTAGGAGGGAGACCCAGTACTTC
CASEQGRRETQYF
>.|.|TRBJ1-5|TRBV18
TGTGCCAGCTCACCCGGACGGATCGATCAGCCCCAGCATTTT
CASSPGRIDQPQHF
>.|.|TRBJ2-1|TRBV5-1
TGCGCCAGCAGCTTGGATTCGAGCTCCTACAATGAGCAGTTCTTC
CASSLDSSSYNEQFF
>TRBD1|.|TRBJ2-1|TRBV11-1
TGTGCCAGCAGCTTCCGGGACAGGGGCTCCGATGAGCAGTTCTTC
CASSFRDRGSDEQFF
>.|.|TRBJ1-1|TRBV6-5
TGTGCCAGCAGTTACTCCCGGCCGAACACTGAAGCTTTCTTT
CASSYSRPNTEAFF
>TRBD1|.|TRBJ1-4|TRBV2
TGTGCCAGCAGACTTAACAGGGGTATCGAAAAACTGTTTTTT
CASRLNRGIEKLFF
>.|.|TRBJ1-4|TRBV10-3
TGTGCCATCAGTGAAGGAACAGGGAATGAAAAACTGTTTTTT
CAISEGTGNEKLFF
>.|.|TRBJ1-1|TRBV9
TGTGCCAGCAGCGCGGGTCTATTAGAGCGAGCTTTCTTT
CASSAGLLERAFF
>.|.|TRBJ2-1|TRBV28
TGTGCCAGCAGTTTAAAAGGGAATGAGCAGTTCTTC
CASSLKGNEQFF
>.|.|TRBJ2-7|TRBV28
TGTGCCAGCGAGGGCCGCTACGAGCAGTACTTC
CASEGRYEQYF
>.|few|TRBJ1-5|TRBV27
TGTGCCAGTTCTCGAGGGGCAGACAATCAGCCCCAGCATTTT
CASSRGADNQPQHF
>TRBD1|.|TRBJ2-5|TRBV9
TGTGCCAGCAGCGTAAGGGTTGGGACAGGGGTCGAGACCCAGTACTTC
CASSVRVGTGVETQYF
>.|.|TRBJ1-1|TRBV12-3/TRBV12-4
TGTGCCAGCAGTTCGACCGGGGGGACTGAAGCTTTCTTT
CASSSTGGTEAFF
>TRBD1|.|TRBJ1-5|TRBV29-1
TGCAGCGCCGGGACAGGCAATCAGCCCCAGCATTTT
CSAGTGNQPQHF
>TRBD1|.|TRBJ1-5|TRBV28
TGTGCCAGCAGCTCCGGGACAGGTCCGCATTTT
CASSSGTGPHF
>TRBD1|.|TRBJ1-1|TRBV27
TGTGCCAGCAGTTTTTACAGGGGGAACACTGAAGCTTTCTTT
CASSFYRGNTEAFF
>.|few|TRBJ1-2|TRBV28
TGTGCCAGCAACTACGGAAACTATGGCTACACCTTC
CASNYGNYGYTF
>.|few|TRBJ1-1|TRBV6-5
TGTGCCAGCAACGGACTACACCGGGACAACACTGAAGCTTTCTTT
CASNGLHRDNTEAFF
>.|.|TRBJ1-1|TRBV2
TGTGCCAGCATGAAAGGGGACGCCCCTCGGCTAGCTTTCTTT
CASMKGDAPRLAFF
>TRBD1|few|TRBJ2-7|TRBV11-1
TGTGCCAGCAGCGCCGGGACAGGGATTGGCTACGAGCAGTACTTC
CASSAGTGIGYEQYF
>.|.|TRBJ1-2|TRBV7-3
TGTGCCAGCAGCTCCTGGACAGCCTATGGCTACACCTTC
CASSSWTAYGYTF
>.|.|TRBJ2-6|TRBV29-1
TGCAGCGTTGCGGGGGGCCCTGGGGCCAACGTCCTGACTTTC
CSVAGGPGANVLTF
>.|.|TRBJ1-2|TRBV9
TGTGCCAGGGGGGAAATAGGCGTAGCAACACTATATGGCTACACCTTC
CARGEIGVATLYGYTF
>TRBD1|.|TRBJ1-1|TRBV7-3
TGTGCCAGCAGCTCGACAGGGAAAACTGAAGCTTTCTTT
CASSSTGKTEAFF